This passage covers 29 T cell receptor beta chains from one sample sequenced in a study of Ad26.COV2.S vaccination and SARS-CoV-2 variants. TCRdb's copy holds only in-frame clones and misses some; the assay was immunoSEQ multiplex PCR. The sample lists more than 300,000 clones; around 89% were seen once. Treatment of the sample: roughly 20 received Ad26.COV2.S at low or high dose, single or two shots; about 5 received placebo; per-sample allocation not given. The investigators took samples on day 63 after the first vaccine or placebo injection. Sequencing was performed on peripheral blood, taken in a trial of Ad26.COV2.S vaccine versus placebo. The receptors originated from a person between 18 and 59 years old who received the Ad26.COV2.S COVID-19 vaccine or a placebo.

On this clone itself: Germline is not matched at one junction end, which may reflect a read error. The rearrangement uses TRBV7-9 and TRBJ2-5, with 10 nucleotides matching TRBD1. Germline V gene lookup returns CDR1 SEHNR and CDR2 FQNEAQ (reference sequence). This CDR3 has 16 residues. For the CDR3, the DNA is TGTGCCAGCAGCTTCCGCGGGACAGGGGACCAAGGGACCCAGTACTTC. It yields the protein CASSFRGTGDQGTQYF.

In this sample, this clone turned up once. This chain's CDR3 is CASSSIYEQYF. The DNA for the CDR3 is TGTGCCAGCAGTTCTATCTACGAGCAGTACTTC. The chain uses TRBV6-9 and TRBJ2-7; D ambiguous. The CDR3 runs to 11 residues. Trimming removed 4 bases at V and 3 bases at J, with 4 bases between. CDR1 and CDR2 from the germline V gene are MNHGY and SVAAGI.

The chain couples TRBV7-2 to TRBJ2-2; 7 nucleotides agree with TRBD1. This CDR3 is 15 amino acids long. Trimming took 5 bases from V and 4 from J; bases not matched to a gene: 7. In germline, CDR1 is SGHTA, CDR2 FQGNSA. CDR3 loop: CASSPQGWVTGELFF. Here the CDR3 DNA reads TGTGCCAGCAGCCCACAGGGGTGGGTCACCGGGGAGCTGTTTTTT.

The V and J genes are TRBV19 and TRBJ2-5, with D possibly matching TRBD2 (6 bases). V was trimmed by 2 bases and J by 0 bases, leaving 7 bases between them. CDR1 is LNHDA and CDR2 is SQIVND in the germline V gene (reference sequence). This CDR3 comprises 14 residues. DNA of the CDR3: TGTGCCAGTAGTATATCGGGGGACCAAGAGACCCAGTACTTC. It specifies CASSISGDQETQYF. Variable domain in full (rest from reference TRBV19 and TRBJ2-5): DGGITQSPKYLFRKEGQNVTLSCEQNLNHDAMYWYRQDPGQGLRLIYYSQIVNDFQKGDIAEGYSVSREKKESFPLTVTSAQKNPTAFYLCASSISGDQETQYFGPGTRLLVL.

The CDR3 sequence is CASTRVRDTEAFF. The DNA for the CDR3 is TGTGCCAGCACTCGTGTTCGGGACACTGAAGCTTTCTTT. The J gene is TRBJ1-1, the V gene TRBV28; D gene ambiguous. The V gene's germline CDR1 is MDHEN and CDR2 SYDVKM. Trimming shortened V by 7 bases and J by 3 bases, and 12 bases separated the two germline ends. The CDR3 is 13 residues long.

This chain links TRBV27 with TRBJ2-7; D unresolved. In germline, CDR1 is MNHEY, CDR2 SMNVEV (reference sequence). The CDR3 is made up of 17 amino acids. V was pared by 5 bases and J by 5 bases, with 25 bases between. The DNA of the CDR3 is TGTGCCAGCAGTCCCGACACCTCCGAGACTTCACTCCACGAGCAGTACTTC. Protein: CASSPDTSETSLHEQYF.

This chain joins TRBV19 and TRBJ1-2; no definite D call. Germline lookup yields CDR1 LNHDA and CDR2 SQIVND (reference sequence). Between the trimmed V and J ends, which lost 7 bases and 0 bases, there was a span of 12 bases. The CDR3 contains 14 residues. The CDR3 is CASKGGLANYGYTF. DNA for the CDR3: TGTGCCAGTAAAGGAGGGTTAGCTAACTATGGCTACACCTTC.

The chain couples TRBV11-2 to TRBJ2-3; D uncertain. There are 17 residues in the CDR3. The V end was cut by 5 bases, the J end by 0 bases, with 18 bases between. Per germline, CDR1 SGHAT and CDR2 FQNNGV. For the CDR3, the DNA is TGTGCCAGCAGCCTCCCCGTAGGACCCGAAAGCACAGATACGCAGTATTTT. Protein product: CASSLPVGPESTDTQYF.

The gene calls are TRBV11-2 and TRBJ1-2; 12 bases line up with TRBD1. CDR1 and CDR2 from the germline V gene are SGHAT and FQNNGV. The CDR3 sequence is 14 residues long. V trimming: 8 bases; J trimming: 9 bases; junction bases outside the gene matches: 10. This CDR3 reads CASGNPGQGASYTF. The CDR3 bases are TGTGCCAGCGGGAACCCGGGACAGGGGGCGAGCTACACCTTC.

The chain employs TRBV3-1 (or the pseudogene TRBV3-2) and TRBJ1-4; D is unresolved. The germline gives CDR1 LGHDT, CDR2 YNNKEL (reference sequence). The CDR3 runs to 15 residues. The ends were cut back, 0 bases at V and 0 bases at J, with 5 bases in the middle. CDR3 loop: CASSQDWATNEKLFF. The CDR3 region has the DNA TGTGCCAGCAGCCAAGACTGGGCAACTAATGAAAAACTGTTTTTT.

The J gene is TRBJ2-1, the V gene TRBV7-9; 12 bases match TRBD2. The CDR3 has 16 amino acids. Germline lookup yields CDR1 SEHNR and CDR2 FQNEAQ (reference sequence). The V and J ends lost 3 bases and 9 bases, in that order; junction bases with no gene match: 9. In DNA form, the CDR3 reads TGTGCCAGCAGCTTCACTCTAGCGGGGGGGCGTGTTGAGCAGTTCTTC. Amino acids: CASSFTLAGGRVEQFF. The variable domain in full, with the rest retrieved from reference TRBV7-9 and TRBJ2-1, is DTGVSQNPRHKITKRGQNVTFRCDPISEHNRLYWYRQTLGQGPEFLTYFQNEAQLEKSRLLSDRFSAERPKGSFSTLEIQRTEQGDSAMYLCASSFTLAGGRVEQFFGPGTRLTVL.

The chain employs TRBV9 and TRBJ1-3, with a weak D call TRBD1 (5 bases). Germline CDR1 reads SGDLS; CDR2 reads YYNGEE. Trimming took off 3 bases at V and 4 bases at J, with 11 bases between the two ends. This CDR3 comprises 14 residues. The CDR3 loop reads CASSAGGRGNTIYF. The CDR3 bases are TGTGCCAGCAGCGCCGGGGGTCGGGGAAACACCATATATTTT.

The genes are TRBV19 and TRBJ1-5, with 8 positions matching TRBD1. The CDR3 spans 17 residues. The trim removed 2 bases at V and 1 base at J, leaving 7 bases unmatched. CDR1 and CDR2 (germline): LNHDA, SQIVND (reference sequence). The CDR3 DNA is TGTGCCAGTAGTATATCGTTGACAGGGGCCAGCAATCAGCCCCAGCATTTT. Translation: CASSISLTGASNQPQHF.

J is TRBJ2-3 and V is TRBV6-1; TRBD1 is a possible D gene (5 bases). The CDR3 runs 15 residues. CDR1 MNHNS and CDR2 SASEGT come from the germline V gene. V lost 0 bases, J lost 0 bases, and 7 bases lay in between. The chain's CDR3 is CASSEAGASTDTQYF. The DNA of the CDR3 is TGTGCCAGCAGTGAAGCTGGGGCTAGCACAGATACGCAGTATTTT.

The chain has TRBV27 and TRBJ2-3, with 7 nucleotides matching TRBD1. This CDR3 has 15 amino acids. With V trimmed by 0 bases and J by 11 bases, 11 bases remained unmatched. The germline CDR1 and CDR2 sequences are MNHEY and SMNVEV (reference sequence). The CDR3 protein is CASSLSRDSRGGQYF. The CDR3 DNA reads as TGTGCCAGCAGTTTATCCCGGGACAGTCGAGGGGGGCAGTATTTT.

The chain carries TRBV12-3 or TRBV12-4 and TRBJ1-5, with a weak D call TRBD1 (5 bases). With 3 bases removed from V and 6 bases from J, the gap between germline ends came to 9 bases. This CDR3 contains 13 residues. Here the CDR3 reads CASSFGGSQPQHF. The CDR3 DNA is TGTGCCAGCAGTTTTGGGGGTTCTCAGCCCCAGCATTTT.

The chain is built from TRBV4-1 and TRBJ2-7, with 10 positions matching TRBD2. With V trimmed by 0 bases and J by 1 base, 3 bases remained unmatched. The CDR3 runs to 16 residues. Per germline, CDR1 MGHRA and CDR2 YSYEKL. CDR3 protein: CASSQDSGRASYEQYF. CDR3 coding DNA: TGCGCCAGCAGCCAAGACAGCGGGAGGGCATCCTACGAGCAGTACTTC.

The rearrangement joins TRBV3-1 (or the pseudogene TRBV3-2) to TRBJ2-1, with a weak D call TRBD2 (6 bases). V was clipped by 3 bases and J by 0 bases, with 21 bases between them. Germline V gene data show CDR1 as LGHDT and CDR2 as YNNKEL (reference sequence). The CDR3 is 19 residues long. In DNA, the CDR3 is TGTGCCAGCAGCCATTCTCTCCCGACGGGGGTGGGCTCCTACAATGAGCAGTTCTTC. Translation gives CASSHSLPTGVGSYNEQFF.

This clone was seen more than once but under ten times. The rearrangement uses TRBV28 and TRBJ1-1, with D uncertain. The CDR3 runs to 13 residues. Per germline, CDR1 MDHEN and CDR2 SYDVKM. CDR3 amino acids: CAESGGLNTEAFF. CDR3 nucleotide sequence: TGTGCGGAGAGTGGAGGTTTGAACACTGAAGCTTTCTTT.

The V and J genes are TRBV9 and TRBJ1-1, with D uncertain. Trimming removed 5 bases at V and 1 base at J, with 12 bases between. Per the germline V gene, CDR1 is SGDLS and CDR2 is YYNGEE. The CDR3 totals 14 residues. CDR3 in DNA: TGTGCCAGCAGTGCCGGACTGTGGAACACTGAAGCTTTCTTT. This encodes CASSAGLWNTEAFF. Drawing the rest from reference TRBV9 and TRBJ1-1, the complete variable domain is DSGVTQTPKHLITATGQRVTLRCSPRSGDLSVYWYQQSLDQGLQFLIQYYNGEERAKGNILERFSAQQFPDLHSELNLSSLELGDSALYFCASSAGLWNTEAFFGQGTRLTVV.

The chain employs TRBV6-5 and TRBJ1-2; TRBD1 matches 7 bases. From germline, CDR1 is MNHEY and CDR2 SVGAGI. The CDR3 covers 13 residues. V lost 6 bases, J lost 8 bases, and 9 bases stayed unmatched. In DNA, the CDR3 is TGTGCCAGCAGGGGGTTTGGACAGGAAGGCTACACCTTC. It specifies CASRGFGQEGYTF.

The J gene is TRBJ1-5, the V gene TRBV9; D possibly corresponds to TRBD1 (6 bases). This CDR3 spans 13 amino acids. In germline, CDR1 is SGDLS, CDR2 YYNGEE. The V end was cut by 2 bases, the J end by 4 bases, with 7 bases between. DNA of the CDR3: TGTGCCAGCAGCGTTACAGGGAATCAGCCCCAGCATTTT. Amino acids: CASSVTGNQPQHF. The full variable domain, in which reference TRBV9 and TRBJ1-5 provide the parts outside the CDR3, is DSGVTQTPKHLITATGQRVTLRCSPRSGDLSVYWYQQSLDQGLQFLIQYYNGEERAKGNILERFSAQQFPDLHSELNLSSLELGDSALYFCASSVTGNQPQHFGDGTRLSIL.

The chain carries TRBV28 and TRBJ1-2, with D perhaps matching TRBD1 (6 bases). CDR3 length equals 13 residues. V was trimmed by 5 bases and J by 5 bases, leaving 12 bases between them. Germline CDR1 and CDR2: MDHEN and SYDVKM. CDR3 in amino acids: CASSARGQYGYTF. The CDR3 nucleotides are TGTGCCAGCAGTGCCCGGGGGCAGTATGGCTACACCTTC.

V and J are TRBV18 and TRBJ2-2; unclear D gene. The germline CDR1 and CDR2 sequences are KGHSH and LQKENI. Trimming removed 3 bases at V and 6 bases at J, with 8 bases between. The CDR3 is 13 residues long. CDR3 residues: CASSPLWAGELFF. In DNA, the CDR3 is TGTGCCAGCTCACCTCTCTGGGCCGGGGAGCTGTTTTTT. The full variable domain, rest sourced from reference TRBV18 and TRBJ2-2, is NAGVMQNPRHLVRRRGQEARLRCSPMKGHSHVYWYRQLPEEGLKFMVYLQKENIIDESGMPKERFSAEFPKEGPSILRIQQVVRGDSAAYFCASSPLWAGELFFGEGSRLTVL.

The CDR3, as DNA: TGTGCTAGTGGTTTGGTTCTAGGACAGAGCACAGATACGCAGTATTTT. This gives the protein CASGLVLGQSTDTQYF. The V call is TRBV12-5, the J call TRBJ2-3; weak D call: TRBD1 (6 bases). V was shortened by 0 bases and J by 0 bases, with 10 bases between the two germline ends. This CDR3 spans 16 amino acids. CDR1 and CDR2 from the germline V gene are LGHNT and FRNRAP.

J is TRBJ2-7 and V is TRBV5-4; 12 nucleotides agree with TRBD2. The CDR3 covers 16 residues. V trimming: 3 bases; J trimming: 0 bases; junction bases outside the gene matches: 4. Germline V gene data show CDR1 as SGHNT and CDR2 as YYREEE (reference sequence). The CDR3 DNA is TGTGCCAGCAGCTCCGGACTAGCGGGAAACTCCTACGAGCAGTACTTC. Translating gives CASSSGLAGNSYEQYF. Drawing the rest from reference TRBV5-4 and TRBJ2-7, the complete variable domain is ETGVTQSPTHLIKTRGQQVTLRCSSQSGHNTVSWYQQALGQGPQFIFQYYREEENGRGNFPPRFSGLQFPNYSSELNVNALELDDSALYLCASSSGLAGNSYEQYFGPGTRLTVT.

J is TRBJ2-4 and V is TRBV3-1 (or the pseudogene TRBV3-2); the match to TRBD1 covers 9 bases. This CDR3 comprises 16 residues. CDR1 and CDR2 from the germline V gene are LGHDT and YNNKEL (reference sequence). V shed 4 bases, J shed 7 bases, and the junction held 11 bases outside the gene matches. CDR3 protein: CASSPRGTGGRNIQYF. In DNA, the CDR3 is TGTGCCAGCAGCCCTAGAGGTACAGGGGGCAGGAACATTCAGTACTTC.

V and J are TRBV7-2 and TRBJ2-1, with no clear D. V dropped 5 bases and J dropped 8 bases, with 10 bases sitting between them. This CDR3 has 12 amino acids. Germline lookup yields CDR1 SGHTA and CDR2 FQGNSA. CDR3 in amino acids: CASSLRLDEQFF. As DNA, the CDR3 is TGTGCCAGCAGCCTTCGACTGGATGAGCAGTTCTTC.

This chain joins TRBV18 and TRBJ1-3; D call uncertain. The CDR3 has 15 amino acids. The V and J ends lost 1 base and 0 bases respectively, with 7 bases between them. The germline V gene has CDR1 KGHSH and CDR2 LQKENI. The CDR3 nucleotides read TGTGCCAGCTCACCACAGGGCACCTCTGGAAACACCATATATTTT. Encoded protein: CASSPQGTSGNTIYF.